The clone carrying this T cell receptor beta chain showed up just a few times. Its antigen is currently unknown. With 60 Vbeta and 13 Jbeta primers, the PCR was carried out. Assay used: immunoSEQ multiplex PCR; TCRdb lists only in-frame clones, some missing. The sample has approximately 130,000 clones; 70% to 80% are singletons. This sample was taken from a study of cytomegalovirus exposure and HLA in healthy donors. Study-wide points: Later analysis showed most CMV-associated TCR beta chains appearing HLA-restricted. 164 TCR beta chains were listed as cytomegalovirus-associated. The likely explanation for a cluster of highly shared sequence variants was sequencing artifact.

Each donor was nominally healthy when sampled (though unrecorded immune exposures were likely). The sequenced material came from PBMCs. The source is a woman in her fifties or sixties in good health and CMV-seropositive.

Written as DNA, the CDR3 is TGTGCCACCAGCAGAGATTACCAGGGAGGGGAAAAACTGTTTTTT. Translated: CATSRDYQGGEKLFF. The V call is TRBV15, the J call TRBJ1-4; weak D call: TRBD1 (5 bases). There are 15 residues in the CDR3. From germline, CDR1 is LNHNV and CDR2 YYDKDF (reference sequence). V was shortened by 0 bases and J by 8 bases, with 13 bases between the two germline ends.